These T cell receptor beta chains were read from a single sample in a study of T cells in Graves' hyperthyroidism and ophthalmopathy. MiXCR was run by TCRdb on the multiplex PCR reads, yielding one entry per CDR3 protein. The table includes hundreds of thousands of distinct CDR3 sequences, about 17% detected once. The specimen was blood. These receptors were collected from a woman aged 50 to 60 with Graves' hyperthyroidism that later progressed to Graves' ophthalmopathy. Each CDR3 is given with its conserved first and last residue. A D gene is named only where the DNA matches it firmly. Rows may omit the clone size; those that give it use once, few, many or a size class.

cdr3_length: 17
d_call: TRBD2
v_call: TRBV20-1
clone_size: many
j_call: TRBJ2-5
cdr3_nt: TGCAGTGCTAGTTACGAAGCGGGGGGTCTGTACCAAGAGACCCAGTACTTC
cdr3_aa: CSASYEAGGLYQETQYF

cdr3_length: 15
d_call: TRBD1
v_call: TRBV12-3/TRBV12-4
clone_size: -
j_call: TRBJ1-2
cdr3_nt: TGTGCCAGCAGCGGGACAGGGGGCGCGGGGGGTGGCTACACCTTC
cdr3_aa: CASSGTGGAGGGYTF

cdr3_length: 15
d_call: -
v_call: TRBV12-3/TRBV12-4
clone_size: few
j_call: TRBJ1-4
cdr3_nt: TGTGCCAGCAGTCGCCGCGGGACCGGGAATGAAAAACTGTTTTTT
cdr3_aa: CASSRRGTGNEKLFF

cdr3_length: 15
d_call: -
v_call: TRBV27
clone_size: few
j_call: TRBJ1-2
cdr3_nt: TGTGCCAGCAGTTTATCGGTTGGAGACATCTATGGCTACACCTTC
cdr3_aa: CASSLSVGDIYGYTF

cdr3_length: 14
d_call: -
v_call: TRBV9
clone_size: few
j_call: TRBJ2-3
cdr3_nt: TGTGCCAGCAGCGTAGTTGGCTCCCTTGATACGCAGTATTTT
cdr3_aa: CASSVVGSLDTQYF

cdr3_length: 12
d_call: -
v_call: TRBV29-1
clone_size: few
j_call: TRBJ2-5
cdr3_nt: TGCAGCGTTGAACTCATTGGGGAGACCCAGTACTTC
cdr3_aa: CSVELIGETQYF

cdr3_length: 16
d_call: TRBD1
v_call: TRBV19
clone_size: few
j_call: TRBJ1-1
cdr3_nt: TGTGCCAGTAGTACCTCAAGGGGGCAGGGGACGGCGGAAGCTTTCTTT
cdr3_aa: CASSTSRGQGTAEAFF

cdr3_length: 11
d_call: -
v_call: TRBV5-1
clone_size: many
j_call: TRBJ1-1
cdr3_nt: TGCGCCAGCAGGACTGGGACTGAAGCTTTCTTT
cdr3_aa: CASRTGTEAFF

cdr3_length: 14
d_call: -
v_call: TRBV5-1
clone_size: many
j_call: TRBJ2-7
cdr3_nt: TGCGCCAGCAGCCTCGATGAGGTAACCTACGAGCAGTACTTC
cdr3_aa: CASSLDEVTYEQYF

cdr3_length: 15
d_call: TRBD1
v_call: TRBV7-9
clone_size: -
j_call: TRBJ2-1
cdr3_nt: TGTGCCAGCAGCCGAGGACAGGGGGCTAGGGATGAGCAGTTCTTC
cdr3_aa: CASSRGQGARDEQFF

cdr3_length: 14
d_call: -
v_call: TRBV6-5
clone_size: few
j_call: TRBJ2-1
cdr3_nt: TGTGCCAGCAGTTACTTCGGGACGTCGGATGAGCAGTTCTTC
cdr3_aa: CASSYFGTSDEQFF

cdr3_length: 13
d_call: TRBD2
v_call: TRBV27
clone_size: few
j_call: TRBJ2-4
cdr3_nt: TGTGCCAGCAGTACGGCTAGCGGGGGACCAAAGTACTTC
cdr3_aa: CASSTASGGPKYF

cdr3_length: 14
d_call: -
v_call: TRBV5-1
clone_size: many
j_call: TRBJ1-1
cdr3_nt: TGCGCCAGCAGCTTGGACAGGACCCCCACTGAAGCTTTCTTT
cdr3_aa: CASSLDRTPTEAFF

cdr3_length: 14
d_call: -
v_call: TRBV11-2
clone_size: -
j_call: TRBJ1-2
cdr3_nt: TGTGCCAGCAGCTTAGTGCCGGGAACGGGAGGCTACACCTTC
cdr3_aa: CASSLVPGTGGYTF

cdr3_length: 16
d_call: -
v_call: TRBV19
clone_size: few
j_call: TRBJ1-5
cdr3_nt: TGTGCCAGTAGTATAGGTAGGGAACATAGCGGTCAGCCCCAGCATTTT
cdr3_aa: CASSIGREHSGQPQHF

cdr3_length: 11
d_call: -
v_call: TRBV30
clone_size: many
j_call: TRBJ2-1
cdr3_nt: TGTGCCTGGAGGCTCAACAATGAGCAGTTCTTC
cdr3_aa: CAWRLNNEQFF

cdr3_length: 16
d_call: -
v_call: TRBV7-3
clone_size: many
j_call: TRBJ2-3
cdr3_nt: TGTGCCAGCAGCTCTAACGGGGGTTCTAGCACAGATACGCAGTATTTT
cdr3_aa: CASSSNGGSSTDTQYF

cdr3_length: 14
d_call: -
v_call: TRBV13
clone_size: -
j_call: TRBJ2-3
cdr3_nt: TGTGCCAGCAGCAAACCTAGCGTATCAGATACGCAGTATTTT
cdr3_aa: CASSKPSVSDTQYF

cdr3_length: 15
d_call: TRBD2
v_call: TRBV3-1
clone_size: many
j_call: TRBJ2-1
cdr3_nt: TGTGCCAGCAGCCAAGATCAGGCGCGGGGGGGTCAGCAGTTCTTC
cdr3_aa: CASSQDQARGGQQFF

cdr3_length: 14
d_call: -
v_call: TRBV3-1
clone_size: many
j_call: TRBJ1-4
cdr3_nt: TGTGCCAGCAGCCAAGATAGTCCTAATGAAAAACTGTTTTTT
cdr3_aa: CASSQDSPNEKLFF

cdr3_length: 17
d_call: TRBD1
v_call: TRBV7-9
clone_size: many
j_call: TRBJ1-5
cdr3_nt: TGTGCCAGCAGCTTAGAGACAGGGGGTCAAAGGAATCAGCCCCAGCATTTT
cdr3_aa: CASSLETGGQRNQPQHF

cdr3_length: 16
d_call: -
v_call: TRBV11-2
clone_size: -
j_call: TRBJ1-4
cdr3_nt: TGTGCCAGCAGCATCAATCGACAGACAACTAATGAAAAACTGTTTTTT
cdr3_aa: CASSINRQTTNEKLFF

cdr3_length: 15
d_call: -
v_call: TRBV4-1
clone_size: -
j_call: TRBJ2-1
cdr3_nt: TGCGCCAGCAGCCGGGGGGTGGGGGAGAGCAATGAGCAGTTCTTC
cdr3_aa: CASSRGVGESNEQFF

cdr3_length: 15
d_call: TRBD1
v_call: TRBV6-1
clone_size: many
j_call: TRBJ1-1
cdr3_nt: TGTGCCAGCAGTAATAGGACAGGAAGGAACACTGAAGCTTTCTTT
cdr3_aa: CASSNRTGRNTEAFF

cdr3_length: 17
d_call: TRBD1
v_call: TRBV5-6
clone_size: many
j_call: TRBJ2-1
cdr3_nt: TGTGCCAGCAGCCGGAGTTGGACAGGGAATTTCGACAATGAGCAGTTCTTC
cdr3_aa: CASSRSWTGNFDNEQFF

cdr3_length: 17
d_call: -
v_call: TRBV19
clone_size: few
j_call: TRBJ1-5
cdr3_nt: TGTGCCAGTAGTATTCCCCCTTGGGGGATGGGCTATCAGCCCCAGCATTTT
cdr3_aa: CASSIPPWGMGYQPQHF

cdr3_length: 16
d_call: -
v_call: TRBV15
clone_size: -
j_call: TRBJ1-3
cdr3_nt: TGTGCCACCAGCAGAGATTCCCCAGTCTCTGGAAACACCATATATTTT
cdr3_aa: CATSRDSPVSGNTIYF

cdr3_length: 13
d_call: -
v_call: TRBV20-1
clone_size: -
j_call: TRBJ2-7
cdr3_nt: TGCAGTGCTAGGACAGTTCTCGCCTACGAGCAGTACTTC
cdr3_aa: CSARTVLAYEQYF

cdr3_length: 13
d_call: -
v_call: TRBV7-9
clone_size: few
j_call: TRBJ2-5
cdr3_nt: TGTGCCAGCCGCGGGGTCGCGAGAGAGACCCAGTACTTC
cdr3_aa: CASRGVARETQYF

cdr3_length: 14
d_call: -
v_call: TRBV9
clone_size: few
j_call: TRBJ1-6
cdr3_nt: TGTGCCAGCAGCGTAACGGATAATAATTCACCCCTCCACTTT
cdr3_aa: CASSVTDNNSPLHF

cdr3_length: 15
d_call: TRBD1
v_call: TRBV7-2
clone_size: -
j_call: TRBJ1-5
cdr3_nt: TGTGCCAGCAGTTCCCCAGGGGGTTGGGATCAGCCCCAGCATTTT
cdr3_aa: CASSSPGGWDQPQHF